These 27 T cell receptor beta chains originate from one sample sequenced in a study of technical replicates of blood from several donors. The assay was immunoSEQ multiplex PCR, and TCRdb's table has in-frame clones only and misses some. Altogether about 79,000 clones are present, approximately 92% being singletons, with the ten largest covering approximately 0.4%. The specimen was T cells isolated from PBMCs. The receptors come from a human donor in good health. Some clones in this sample may be carry-over from other donors' samples.

The chain couples TRBV12-2 to TRBJ1-2; TRBD1, the table's D call, lacks a check against the DNA. TRBV12-2 is noted as a pseudogene. The CDR3 runs 14 residues. CDR3 residues: CASRLVRQGHGYTF. CDR3 in DNA: TGTGCAAGTCGCTTAGTACGGCAGGGGCATGGCTACACCTTC.

V usage is TRBV14 and J usage is TRBJ2-5, with 8 bases fitting TRBD1. V was clipped by 1 base and J by 7 bases; unmatched bases: 14. This CDR3 has 17 residues. Per germline, CDR1 SGHDN and CDR2 FVKESK. In nucleotides, the CDR3 is TGTGCCAGCAGCCAAGCGTTTCGTATCCCGGGACAGGCGACCCAGTACTTC. It is translated as CASSQAFRIPGQATQYF. Combining the CDR3 with reference TRBV14 and TRBJ2-5 gives the whole variable domain EAGVTQFPSHSVIEKGQTVTLRCDPISGHDNLYWYRRVMGKEIKFLLHFVKESKQDESGMPNNRFLAERTGGTYSTLKVQPAELEDSGVYFCASSQAFRIPGQATQYFGPGTRLLVL.

The chain employs TRBV11-2 and TRBJ2-1, with 16 bases aligning to TRBD2. There are 19 residues in the CDR3. Losses at the gene ends were 5 bases for V and 2 bases for J; bases not matched to a gene: 9. Germline V gives CDR1 SGHAT, CDR2 FQNNGV. CDR3 sequence: CASSPGTSGRGGAYNEQFF. CDR3 sequence (DNA): TGTGCCAGCAGCCCGGGGACTAGCGGGAGGGGGGGCGCCTACAATGAGCAGTTCTTC.

This clone was counted once. The chain employs TRBV29-1 and TRBJ2-3; TRBD2 aligns across 9 bases. This CDR3 spans 16 amino acids. After removal of 4 bases from V and 3 bases from J, the junction contained 11 bases not matched to a gene. Germline CDR1 is SQVTM and CDR2 is ANQGSEA. CDR3 sequence: CSVGEAGGYLTDTQYF. For the CDR3, the DNA is TGCAGCGTTGGGGAAGCGGGAGGATATCTGACAGATACGCAGTATTTT.

This clone was recorded only once. The genes are TRBV6-1 and TRBJ1-5; possible D gene TRBD1, 5 bases. The CDR3 is made up of 16 amino acids. CDR1 MNHNS and CDR2 SASEGT come from the germline V gene. V was shortened by 0 bases and J by 2 bases, with 11 bases between the two germline ends. The CDR3 sequence: CASSEALAGGNQPQHF. The CDR3, as DNA: TGTGCCAGCAGTGAAGCCCTGGCGGGGGGCAATCAGCCCCAGCATTTT.

This chain joins TRBV29-1 and TRBJ2-1; no reliable D call. V was clipped by 3 bases and J by 9 bases, with 12 bases between them. From germline, CDR1 is SQVTM and CDR2 ANQGSEA. The CDR3 covers 12 residues. CDR3 coding DNA: TGCAGCGTTGAGCCGGGTGGCTTTGAGCAGTTCTTC. Encoded protein: CSVEPGGFEQFF.

V and J are TRBV5-4 and TRBJ2-5; 11 bases are a match to TRBD1. Germline lookup yields CDR1 SGHNT and CDR2 YYREEE (reference sequence). V shed 0 bases, J shed 5 bases, and the junction held 3 bases outside the gene matches. The CDR3 is 15 residues long. DNA of the CDR3: TGTGCCAGCAGCTTGGGGACAGGGGGCATCGAGACCCAGTACTTC. It encodes CASSLGTGGIETQYF.

This sequence joins TRBV6-6 and TRBJ1-1; 8 bases align to TRBD1. This CDR3 is 14 amino acids long. J was trimmed by 4 bases and V by 6 bases; bases with no gene match: 7. Germline-derived CDR1 and CDR2 are MNHNY and SVGAGI (reference sequence). This CDR3 reads CASSRQGAGTEAFF. The DNA for the CDR3 is TGTGCCAGCAGCCGGCAGGGGGCCGGCACTGAAGCTTTCTTT.

This clone was counted a few times. This sequence joins TRBV13 and TRBJ2-7; D not certain. Trimming removed 5 bases from V and 6 bases from J, with 8 bases in between. In germline, CDR1 is PRHDT, CDR2 FYEKMQ (reference sequence). The CDR3 loop spans 11 amino acids. CDR3 amino acids: CASSGASEQYF. For the CDR3, the DNA is TGTGCCAGCAGCGGAGCTAGCGAGCAGTACTTC. The variable domain in full, with the rest retrieved from reference TRBV13 and TRBJ2-7, is AAGVIQSPRHLIKEKRETATLKCYPIPRHDTVYWYQQGPGQDPQFLISFYEKMQSDKGSIPDRFSAQQFSDYHSELNMSSLELGDSALYFCASSGASEQYFGPGTRLTVT.

The V and J genes are TRBV9 and TRBJ2-1, with TRBD2 identical over 10 bases. V was clipped by 3 bases and J by 4 bases; unmatched bases: 4. The CDR3 runs 15 residues. Germline V lookup: CDR1 SGDLS, CDR2 YYNGEE. The CDR3 coding sequence is TGTGCCAGCAGCGCCGGACTAGCGGCTTACAATGAGCAGTTCTTC. Protein: CASSAGLAAYNEQFF.

This chain joins TRBV7-3 and TRBJ1-1; tentative D call: TRBD1 (6 bases). V shed 4 bases and J shed 6 bases, with 12 bases lying between them. Germline assignment: CDR1 SGHTA and CDR2 FQGTGA. This CDR3 spans 13 amino acids. The CDR3 bases are TGTGCCAGCAGCTCACAGGGTCAGGCTGAAGCTTTCTTT. It encodes CASSSQGQAEAFF. The variable domain in full, completed from reference TRBV7-3 and TRBJ1-1, reads GAGVSQTPSNKVTEKGKYVELRCDPISGHTALYWYRQSLGQGPEFLIYFQGTGAADDSGLPNDRFFAVRPEGSVSTLKIQRTERGDSAVYLCASSSQGQAEAFFGQGTRLTVV.

The gene calls are TRBV9 and TRBJ1-1, with D perhaps matching TRBD1 (5 bases). Between the trimmed V and J ends, which lost 0 bases and 6 bases, there was a span of 18 bases. The CDR3 length is 16 residues. Germline values: CDR1 SGDLS, CDR2 YYNGEE. The CDR3 sequence: CASSVDPRAGRAEAFF. In DNA form, the CDR3 reads TGTGCCAGCAGCGTAGACCCAAGGGCAGGCAGGGCTGAAGCTTTCTTT.

The gene calls are TRBV29-1 and TRBJ2-7, with 7 bases identical to TRBD2. Germline CDR1 and CDR2: SQVTM and ANQGSEA. The CDR3 runs to 13 residues. V was pared by 5 bases and J by 3 bases, with 7 bases of the junction left unmatched. The CDR3 sequence is CSVLGGSYYEQYF. CDR3 DNA: TGCAGCGTTTTAGGCGGGAGCTACTACGAGCAGTACTTC.

The gene calls are TRBV7-3 and TRBJ2-7; no reliable D call. The CDR3 spans 17 residues. The germline V and J ends were trimmed by 0 bases and 0 bases, with 15 bases remaining between them. The germline V gene encodes CDR1 SGHTA and CDR2 FQGTGA. The CDR3 region has the DNA TGTGCCAGCAGCTTAACGTCTGTAGGATCAGGCTCCTACGAGCAGTACTTC. Translating it yields CASSLTSVGSGSYEQYF.

V and J are TRBV28 and TRBJ2-5; 11 positions agree with TRBD2. With V trimmed by 6 bases and J by 3 bases, 0 bases remained unmatched. Germline V lookup: CDR1 MDHEN, CDR2 SYDVKM. This CDR3 is 13 amino acids long. The CDR3, as DNA: TGTGCCAGCAGGACTAGCGGGGAAGAGACCCAGTACTTC. Residues: CASRTSGEETQYF.

The chain carries TRBV9 and TRBJ1-2, with 9 nucleotides matching TRBD1. Germline V gene lookup returns CDR1 SGDLS and CDR2 YYNGEE. The CDR3 runs to 13 residues. V shed 3 bases, J shed 6 bases, and the junction held 3 bases outside the gene matches. The CDR3 DNA sequence: TGTGCCAGCAGCGGAACAGGGGGCGATGGCTACACCTTC. Amino acids: CASSGTGGDGYTF.

The J gene is TRBJ1-1, the V gene TRBV6-5, with D hard to call. Germline lookup yields CDR1 MNHEY and CDR2 SVGAGI. Deletions cut 6 bases from V and 5 bases from J, with 19 bases between. The CDR3 runs 15 residues. The CDR3 loop reads CASRYRHGGGTEAFF. CDR3 bases: TGTGCCAGCAGATACAGACACGGTGGTGGGACTGAAGCTTTCTTT.

The rearrangement links TRBV25-1 to TRBJ2-5, with 8 bases fitting TRBD1. The CDR3 runs 14 residues. In germline, CDR1 is MGHDK, CDR2 SYGVNS. Trimming at V came to 3 bases and at J to 4 bases, leaving 4 bases not matched to a gene. CDR3 protein: CASSDSDRGETQYF. CDR3 nucleotides: TGTGCCAGCAGTGATTCCGACAGGGGAGAGACCCAGTACTTC.

This chain joins TRBV4-1 and TRBJ2-7; 8 bases map to TRBD2. Germline loops: CDR1 MGHRA, CDR2 YSYEKL. This CDR3 is 16 amino acids long. With 5 bases clipped from V and 4 bases from J, the junction kept 13 bases outside the gene matches. The CDR3 nucleotides read TGCGCCAGCAGCAACCAACTCGCGGGAGGAGGGTACGAGCAGTACTTC. Amino acid sequence: CASSNQLAGGGYEQYF.

The genes are TRBV4-2 and TRBJ1-5; unclear D gene. The CDR3 spans 14 residues. From germline, CDR1 is LGHNA and CDR2 YNFKEQ. With 3 bases removed from V and 6 bases from J, the gap between germline ends came to 12 bases. CDR3 nucleotide sequence: TGTGCCAGCAGCCACAGCAGTGGAGGTCAGCCCCAGCATTTT. It is translated as CASSHSSGGQPQHF.

The chain uses TRBV6-5 and TRBJ2-2, with 8 bases fitting TRBD1. With 5 bases clipped from V and 9 bases from J, the junction kept 8 bases outside the gene matches. This CDR3 is 14 amino acids long. Germline loops: CDR1 MNHEY, CDR2 SVGAGI. CDR3 protein: CASSVDRGGRELFF. Here the CDR3 DNA reads TGTGCCAGCAGTGTAGACAGGGGTGGTAGGGAGCTGTTTTTT.

This clone was seen just once. Its ends do not fully match the called genes, so a read error is possible. The chain carries TRBV10-3 and TRBJ2-1, with D possibly being TRBD1 (6 bases). The CDR3 loop spans 14 amino acids. Germline V lookup: CDR1 ENHRY, CDR2 SYGVKD. The CDR3 nucleotides read TGTGCCATCAGTGGGACAGCCACCTATAATGAGCAGTTCTTC. Translating gives CAISGTATYNEQFF.

This clone was recorded only once. The chain joins TRBV10-2 to TRBJ1-1; D gene unclear. Germline assignment: CDR1 WSHSY and CDR2 SAAADI. This CDR3 has 13 residues. V was trimmed by 3 bases and J by 2 bases, leaving 7 bases between them. The CDR3 nucleotides are TGCGCCAGCAGTGAAGTCAGAAACACTGAAGCTTTCTTT. Its translation: CASSEVRNTEAFF.

The chain carries TRBV9 and TRBJ2-2, with 8 bases lining up with TRBD2. V trimming: 5 bases; J trimming: 5 bases; junction bases outside the gene matches: 14. This CDR3 contains 17 residues. CDR1 SGDLS and CDR2 YYNGEE come from the germline V gene. CDR3 nucleotide sequence: TGTGCCAGCAGTCCCACGTTAGCGGGACACCTTACCGGGGAGCTGTTTTTT. Its translation: CASSPTLAGHLTGELFF. Full variable domain (missing parts from reference TRBV9 and TRBJ2-2): DSGVTQTPKHLITATGQRVTLRCSPRSGDLSVYWYQQSLDQGLQFLIQYYNGEERAKGNILERFSAQQFPDLHSELNLSSLELGDSALYFCASSPTLAGHLTGELFFGEGSRLTVL.

Worth noting for this clone: A junction end diverges from the germline sequence, so it may reflect a read error. The V gene is TRBV6-6, the J gene TRBJ2-2, with 11 bases aligning to TRBD2. CDR3 length: 16 amino acids. CDR1 MNHNY and CDR2 SVGAGI come from the germline V gene (reference sequence). The CDR3 reads CAGSLGLAGGTGELFF. The CDR3 bases are TGTGCCGGCAGCCTCGGCCTAGCGGGAGGCACCGGGGAGCTGTTTTTT.

This chain uses TRBV13 with TRBJ1-1; TRBD1 might be the D (6 bases). The germline CDR1 and CDR2 sequences are PRHDT and FYEKMQ (reference sequence). The V and J ends lost 4 bases and 1 base respectively, with 10 bases between them. The CDR3 is 14 amino acids. The CDR3 spells CASSWDTGNTEAFF. For the CDR3, the DNA is TGTGCCAGCAGCTGGGACACCGGGAACACTGAAGCTTTCTTT.

The chain is built from TRBV4-1 and TRBJ2-3; tentatively, D is TRBD2 (5 bases). This CDR3 is built from 15 residues. V was shortened by 1 base and J by 5 bases, with 13 bases between the two germline ends. Per the germline V gene, CDR1 is MGHRA and CDR2 is YSYEKL. This chain's CDR3 is CASSQAADPRDTQYF. DNA for the CDR3: TGCGCCAGCAGCCAAGCAGCGGATCCCCGAGATACGCAGTATTTT.